Below, 3 T cell receptor beta chains from the same sample are listed, as sequenced in a study of T cell responses to AZD1222 COVID-19 vaccine. Assay: immunoSEQ multiplex PCR; the TCRdb copy retains only in-frame clones and omits some. The data show about 83,000 clones, over 75% seen once. The input for sequencing was peripheral blood, taken on day 0 of MenACWY control vaccination. The receptors come from an adult in good health.

The rearrangement uses TRBV5-4 and TRBJ2-2, with 8 bases lining up with TRBD1. The germline gives CDR1 SGHNT, CDR2 YYREEE (reference sequence). The V and J ends lost 4 bases and 1 base, in that order; junction bases with no gene match: 3. The CDR3 sequence is 15 residues long. The CDR3 sequence: CASSPGTGNTGELFF. CDR3 DNA: TGTGCCAGCAGCCCCGGGACAGGGAACACCGGGGAGCTGTTTTTT.

The J gene is TRBJ1-5, the V gene TRBV30; possibly TRBD1 for D (5 bases). With 2 bases removed from V and 3 bases from J, the gap between germline ends came to 17 bases. CDR1 is GTSNPN and CDR2 is SVGIG in the germline V gene (reference sequence). The CDR3 extends over 16 amino acids. The DNA for the CDR3 is TGTGCCTGGAGTATTGGGGGATCGATGTCCAATCAGCCCCAGCATTTT. It encodes CAWSIGGSMSNQPQHF.

The gene calls are TRBV30 and TRBJ2-7; D is undetermined. V was clipped by 0 bases and J by 0 bases, with 9 bases between them. The V gene's germline CDR1 is GTSNPN and CDR2 SVGIG (reference sequence). This CDR3 contains 14 residues. In nucleotides, the CDR3 is TGTGCCTGGAGTGTAGGGCTCATCTCCTACGAGCAGTACTTC. This codes for CAWSVGLISYEQYF.